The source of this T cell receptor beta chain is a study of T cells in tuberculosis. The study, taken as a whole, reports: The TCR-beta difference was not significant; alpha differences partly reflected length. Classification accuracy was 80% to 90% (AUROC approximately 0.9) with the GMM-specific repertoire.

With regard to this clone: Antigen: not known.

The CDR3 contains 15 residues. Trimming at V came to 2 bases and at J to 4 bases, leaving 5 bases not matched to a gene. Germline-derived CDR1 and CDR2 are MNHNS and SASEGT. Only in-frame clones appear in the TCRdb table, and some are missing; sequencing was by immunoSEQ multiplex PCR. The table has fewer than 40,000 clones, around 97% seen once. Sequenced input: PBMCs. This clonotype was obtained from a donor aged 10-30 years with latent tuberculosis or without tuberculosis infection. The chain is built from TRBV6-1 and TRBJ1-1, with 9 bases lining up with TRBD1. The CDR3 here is CASSETGGPVTEAFF. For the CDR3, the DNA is TGTGCCAGCAGTGAAACAGGGGGCCCGGTCACTGAAGCTTTCTTT.